This entry lists 10 T cell receptor beta chains sequenced from one sample in a study of blood T cell repertoires in COVID-19. Sequencing used immunoSEQ multiplex PCR; TCRdb keeps in-frame clones, though not all of them. This sample has 120,000 or so clones, with 80% found just once. The sample taken for sequencing was peripheral blood. These receptors all stem from a human donor in a cohort sampled during active COVID-19.

The chain couples TRBV7-8 to TRBJ2-5; the match to TRBD2 covers 7 bases. Germline CDR1 is SGHVS and CDR2 is FQNEAQ. CDR3 size: 16 residues. Trimming cost V 1 base and J 5 bases; bases outside gene matches: 10. The CDR3 here is CASSLGDYPSGETQYF. The CDR3 DNA sequence: TGTGCCAGCAGCTTAGGGGACTACCCTTCGGGGGAGACCCAGTACTTC.

The chain uses TRBV19 and TRBJ1-2, with 7 positions matching TRBD1. Per germline, CDR1 LNHDA and CDR2 SQIVND (reference sequence). Trimming took 9 bases from V and 6 from J; bases not matched to a gene: 10. This CDR3 has 13 residues. The CDR3, as DNA: TGTGCCAGCCAAAGCCAACAGGGGAATGGCTACACCTTC. Amino acids: CASQSQQGNGYTF.

Concerning this clone: One end of the junction fails to match germline, which may point to a read error. The chain combines TRBV7-8 with TRBJ1-2; D call uncertain. Per the germline V gene, CDR1 is SGHVS and CDR2 is FQNEAQ. The CDR3 has 13 residues. DNA for the CDR3: TGTGCCAGCAGCCGTCTTTCTAACTATGGCTACGCCTTC. It specifies CASSRLSNYGYAF.

V is TRBV4-3 and J is TRBJ2-7; 12 bases are shared with TRBD2. V was clipped by 4 bases and J by 1 base; unmatched bases: 11. Germline loops: CDR1 LGHNA, CDR2 YSLEER. The CDR3 is 18 residues long. The CDR3 protein is CASSLRASGGARSYEQYF. For the CDR3, the DNA is TGCGCCAGCAGCCTTCGGGCTAGCGGGGGGGCCAGGTCCTACGAGCAGTACTTC.

The chain uses TRBV18 and TRBJ1-4; D is unresolved. Deletions cut 1 base from V and 0 bases from J, with 15 bases between. Per germline, CDR1 KGHSH and CDR2 LQKENI. The CDR3 loop spans 18 amino acids. CDR3 in amino acids: CASSPRSTQVATNEKLFF. DNA of the CDR3: TGTGCCAGCTCACCACGGTCAACGCAGGTTGCAACTAATGAAAAACTGTTTTTT.

CDR3 protein: CASSATRQGENTEAFF. The CDR3 DNA follows: TGTGCCAGTAGTGCCACTCGACAGGGTGAAAACACTGAAGCTTTCTTT. The J gene is TRBJ1-1, the V gene TRBV19; TRBD1 aligns across 7 bases. V shed 5 bases, J shed 2 bases, and the junction held 11 bases outside the gene matches. Germline V CDR1 and CDR2: LNHDA, SQIVND (reference sequence). The CDR3 is made up of 16 amino acids. The full variable domain, completed using reference TRBV19 and TRBJ1-1, is DGGITQSPKYLFRKEGQNVTLSCEQNLNHDAMYWYRQDPGQGLRLIYYSQIVNDFQKGDIAEGYSVSREKKESFPLTVTSAQKNPTAFYLCASSATRQGENTEAFFGQGTRLTVV.

The gene calls are TRBV29-1 and TRBJ2-1; D might be TRBD1 (6 bases). CDR3 length: 14 amino acids. Per germline, CDR1 SQVTM and CDR2 ANQGSEA. V lost 7 bases and J lost 0, with 13 bases in between. The CDR3 region is CSAVTGSSYNEQFF. CDR3 nucleotides: TGCAGCGCTGTGACAGGAAGCTCCTACAATGAGCAGTTCTTC.

The chain uses TRBV28 and TRBJ1-1; unclear D gene. CDR1 and CDR2 (germline): MDHEN, SYDVKM. The CDR3 loop spans 15 amino acids. The V gene lost 3 bases and the J gene lost 1 base, with 12 bases spanning the gap. CDR3 loop: CASSFGGSGNTEAFF. CDR3 coding DNA: TGTGCCAGCAGTTTCGGAGGGTCAGGGAACACTGAAGCTTTCTTT.

This chain connects TRBV3-1 (or the pseudogene TRBV3-2) to TRBJ2-7; no clear D gene. Germline CDR1 LGHDT, CDR2 YNNKEL (reference sequence). The CDR3 is 12 residues long. Trimming took off 11 bases at V and 0 bases at J, with 11 bases between the two ends. The CDR3 DNA reads as TGTGCCCCTCCGGGTTCCTCCTACGAGCAGTACTTC. It yields the protein CAPPGSSYEQYF.

J is TRBJ2-3 and V is TRBV28, with TRBD2 matching over 9 bases. The junction had 12 bases not matched to a gene; V was cut back by 4 bases and J by 1 base. CDR1 is MDHEN and CDR2 is SYDVKM in the germline V gene. The CDR3 consists of 18 residues. CDR3 bases: TGTGCCAGCAGTTCACCCGCGGGGGGGCGCTGGGGCACAGATACGCAGTATTTT. It specifies CASSSPAGGRWGTDTQYF.